Listed here is a single TCR beta chain. In the source study's methods: Reference gene primers were amplified, and this amplification served to estimate nucleated cell counts. Produced via immunoSEQ multiplex PCR; TCRdb's table is partial and in-frame only. Clone size and V and J calls were adopted from that table, with D and trimming inferred from the DNA. The sample contains 100,000 to 150,000 clones, 88% of which appear only once. The CDR3 contains 13 residues. V dropped 4 bases and J dropped 3 bases, with 9 bases sitting between them. Germline V gene sequence: CDR1 KGHSH, CDR2 LQKENI. The sample comes from a study of blood T cell repertoires in COVID-19. In the study overall: Whether acute or convalescent, the COVID-19 samples came from the United States, Italy and Spain. The cDNA or gDNA used as material had been derived from T cells, B-cell-depleted T cells, or PBMCs.

The sequencing input was peripheral blood. This TCR came from a man in his fifties with acute or convalescent COVID-19. V gene TRBV18 combines with J gene TRBJ1-1, with D possibly TRBD1 on 6 matching bases. The CDR3 DNA follows: TGTGCCAGCTCACAGAAGGGGGACACTGAAGCTTTCTTT. It yields the protein CASSQKGDTEAFF.